This T cell receptor beta chain was recorded in a study of T cell responses to AZD1222 COVID-19 vaccine. Study-wide points: After two AZD1222 doses, spike-specific TCR breadth and depth rose versus day 0. Baseline seropositivity characterized only six or seven AZD1222 recipients.

Method: immunoSEQ multiplex PCR; TCRdb's copy keeps in-frame clones and lacks some. Of around 130,000 clones in the sample, about 88% were seen once. The CDR3 is made up of 12 amino acids. Trimming removed 5 bases at V and 5 bases at J, with 10 bases between. CDR1 is SGHAT, CDR2 FQNNGV, per germline. Second-dose groups at about 4 or about 12 weeks were pooled. A remark on this clone: Its antigen is undetermined.

The source of this sequence is an adult who received the AZD1222 COVID-19 vaccine. The sequencing here drew on peripheral blood, taken 28 days after the second AZD1222 dose. The rearrangement links TRBV11-2 to TRBJ2-7; D is perhaps TRBD2 (5 bases). The CDR3 bases are TGTGCCAGCAGCCAGTCCGGGAACGAGCAGTACTTC. This sequence encodes CASSQSGNEQYF.